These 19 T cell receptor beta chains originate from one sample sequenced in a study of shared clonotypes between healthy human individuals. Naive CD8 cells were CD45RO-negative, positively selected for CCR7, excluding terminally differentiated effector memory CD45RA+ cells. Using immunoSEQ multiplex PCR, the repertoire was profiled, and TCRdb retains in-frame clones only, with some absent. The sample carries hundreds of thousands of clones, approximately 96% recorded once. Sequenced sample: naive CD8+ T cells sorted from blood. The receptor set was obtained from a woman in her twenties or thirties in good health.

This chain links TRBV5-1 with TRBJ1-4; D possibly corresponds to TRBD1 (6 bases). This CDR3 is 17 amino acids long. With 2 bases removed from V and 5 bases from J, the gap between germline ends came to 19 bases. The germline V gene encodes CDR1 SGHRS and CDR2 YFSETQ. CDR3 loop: CASSFGARDRRNEKLFF. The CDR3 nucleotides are TGCGCCAGCAGCTTTGGTGCCCGAGACAGGCGAAATGAAAAACTGTTTTTT. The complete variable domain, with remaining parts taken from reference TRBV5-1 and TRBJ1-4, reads KAGVTQTPRYLIKTRGQQVTLSCSPISGHRSVSWYQQTPGQGLQFLFEYFSETQRNKGNFPGRFSGRQFSNSRSEMNVSTLELGDSALYLCASSFGARDRRNEKLFFGSGTQLSVL.

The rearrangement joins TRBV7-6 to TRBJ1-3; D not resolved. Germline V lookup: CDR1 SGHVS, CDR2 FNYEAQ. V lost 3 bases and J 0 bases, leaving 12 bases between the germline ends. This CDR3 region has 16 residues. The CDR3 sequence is CASSFKGQSSGNTIYF. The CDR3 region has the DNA TGTGCCAGCAGCTTCAAGGGCCAAAGCTCTGGAAACACCATATATTTT.

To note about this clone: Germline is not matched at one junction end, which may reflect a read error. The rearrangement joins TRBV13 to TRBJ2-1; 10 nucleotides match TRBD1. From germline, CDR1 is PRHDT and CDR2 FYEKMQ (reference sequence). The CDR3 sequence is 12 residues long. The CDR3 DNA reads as TGTGCCAGCGCCTATGGGGGGGACAGGGGACTCTTC. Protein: CASAYGGDRGLF. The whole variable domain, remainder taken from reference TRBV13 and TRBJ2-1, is AAGVIQSPRHLIKEKRETATLKCYPIPRHDTVYWYQQGPGQDPQFLISFYEKMQSDKGSIPDRFSAQQFSDYHSELNMSSLELGDSALYFCASAYGGDRGLFGPGTRLTVL.

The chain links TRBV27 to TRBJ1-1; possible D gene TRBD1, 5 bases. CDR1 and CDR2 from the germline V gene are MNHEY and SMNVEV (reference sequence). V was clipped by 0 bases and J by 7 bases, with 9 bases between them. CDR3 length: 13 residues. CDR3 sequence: CASSLSRGNEAFF. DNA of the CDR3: TGTGCCAGCAGTTTATCGAGGGGCAATGAAGCTTTCTTT.

CDR3 sequence reads: CATRLGSTDTQYF. Here the CDR3 DNA reads TGTGCCACCCGACTCGGTAGCACAGATACGCAGTATTTT. The gene calls are TRBV28 and TRBJ2-3; D gene ambiguous. This CDR3 has 13 amino acids. Germline V CDR1 and CDR2: MDHEN, SYDVKM. Deletions cut 10 bases from V and 0 bases from J, with 11 bases between.

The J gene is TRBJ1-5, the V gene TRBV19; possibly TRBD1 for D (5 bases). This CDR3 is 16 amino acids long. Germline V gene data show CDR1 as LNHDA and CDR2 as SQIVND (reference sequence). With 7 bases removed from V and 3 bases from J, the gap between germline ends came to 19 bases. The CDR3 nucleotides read TGTGCCAGTATCAATAGAGGTGGGGCCATCAATCAGCCCCAGCATTTT. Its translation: CASINRGGAINQPQHF.

CDR3 amino acids: CASSPGQGGNTQYF. In DNA form, the CDR3 reads TGTGCCAGCAGCCCTGGACAGGGCGGGAATACGCAGTATTTT. The chain has TRBV16 and TRBJ2-3; TRBD1 matches at 8 bases. CDR1 is KGHSY and CDR2 is FQNENV in the germline V gene. V lost 4 bases to trimming and J lost 7 bases; unmatched junction nucleotides: 7. This CDR3 contains 14 residues.

The CDR3 reads CSVDEQFF. CDR3 DNA sequence: TGCAGCGTTGATGAGCAGTTCTTC. The rearrangement uses TRBV29-1 and TRBJ2-1; no firm D call. Germline V gives CDR1 SQVTM, CDR2 ANQGSEA. The CDR3 contains 8 residues. Trimming took off 3 bases at V and 9 bases at J, with 0 bases between the two ends.

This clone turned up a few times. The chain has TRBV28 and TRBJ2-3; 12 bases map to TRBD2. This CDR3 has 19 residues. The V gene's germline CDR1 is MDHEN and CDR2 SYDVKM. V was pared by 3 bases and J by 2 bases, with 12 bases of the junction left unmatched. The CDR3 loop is CASSFGPDPSGRATDTQYF. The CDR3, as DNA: TGTGCCAGCAGTTTTGGGCCCGATCCTAGCGGGAGGGCCACAGATACGCAGTATTTT.

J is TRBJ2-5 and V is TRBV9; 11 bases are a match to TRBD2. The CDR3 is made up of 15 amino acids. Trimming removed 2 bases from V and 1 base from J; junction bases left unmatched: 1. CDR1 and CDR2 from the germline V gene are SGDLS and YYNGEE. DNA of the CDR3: TGTGCCAGCAGCGTGGGACTAGCGGTCCAAGAGACCCAGTACTTC. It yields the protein CASSVGLAVQETQYF.

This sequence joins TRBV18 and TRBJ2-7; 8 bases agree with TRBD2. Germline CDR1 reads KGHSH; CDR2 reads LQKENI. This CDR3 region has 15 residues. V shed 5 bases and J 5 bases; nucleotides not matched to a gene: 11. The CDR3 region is CASSERAGVYNEQYF. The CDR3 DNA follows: TGTGCCAGCTCAGAGAGAGCGGGAGTATATAACGAGCAGTACTTC.

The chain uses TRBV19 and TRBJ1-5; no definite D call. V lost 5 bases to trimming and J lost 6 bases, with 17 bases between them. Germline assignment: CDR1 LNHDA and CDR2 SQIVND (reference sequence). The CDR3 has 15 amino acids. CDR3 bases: TGTGCCAGTAGTCCATTGGACGGTTTAGGTCAGCCCCAGCATTTT. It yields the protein CASSPLDGLGQPQHF.

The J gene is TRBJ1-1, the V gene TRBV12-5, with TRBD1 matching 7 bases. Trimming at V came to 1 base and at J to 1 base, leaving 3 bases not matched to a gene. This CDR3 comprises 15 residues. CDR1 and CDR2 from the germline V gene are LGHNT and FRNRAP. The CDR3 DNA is TGTGCTAGTGGTTTGGGACAGGGAAGGAACACTGAAGCTTTCTTT. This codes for CASGLGQGRNTEAFF.

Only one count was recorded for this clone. CDR3: CASSQDGGQGYLYGYTF. The CDR3 DNA follows: TGTGCCAGCAGCCAAGATGGAGGGCAGGGGTATTTGTATGGCTACACCTTC. This sequence joins TRBV14 and TRBJ1-2; TRBD1 is a possible D gene (6 bases). Germline V lookup: CDR1 SGHDN, CDR2 FVKESK. Trimming shortened V by 0 bases and J by 5 bases, and 19 bases separated the two germline ends. This CDR3 comprises 17 residues.

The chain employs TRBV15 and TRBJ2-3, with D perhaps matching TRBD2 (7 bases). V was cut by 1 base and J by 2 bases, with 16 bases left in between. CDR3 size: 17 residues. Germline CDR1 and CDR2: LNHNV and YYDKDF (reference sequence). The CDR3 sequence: CATSRGNMAGATDTQYF. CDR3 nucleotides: TGTGCCACCAGCAGAGGGAACATGGCGGGGGCCACAGATACGCAGTATTTT. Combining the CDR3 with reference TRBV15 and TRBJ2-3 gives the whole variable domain DAMVIQNPRYQVTQFGKPVTLSCSQTLNHNVMYWYQQKSSQAPKLLFHYYDKDFNNEADTPDNFQSRRPNTSFCFLDIRSPGLGDTAMYLCATSRGNMAGATDTQYFGPGTRLTVL.

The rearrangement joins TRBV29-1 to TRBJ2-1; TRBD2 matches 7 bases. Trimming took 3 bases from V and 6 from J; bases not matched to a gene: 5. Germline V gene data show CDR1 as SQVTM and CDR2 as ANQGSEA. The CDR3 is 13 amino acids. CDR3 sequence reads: CSVEGGRGNEQFF. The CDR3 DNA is TGCAGCGTTGAGGGGGGGAGGGGCAATGAGCAGTTCTTC.

The CDR3 coding sequence is TGTGCCAGCAGCTGGGGACCGGCTTACGAGCAGTACTTC. Encoded protein: CASSWGPAYEQYF. The rearrangement uses TRBV7-3 and TRBJ2-7; D might be TRBD1 or TRBD2, each matching 5 bases. The CDR3 spans 13 residues. CDR1 is SGHTA and CDR2 is FQGTGA in the germline V gene. V dropped 4 bases and J dropped 4 bases, with 11 bases sitting between them.

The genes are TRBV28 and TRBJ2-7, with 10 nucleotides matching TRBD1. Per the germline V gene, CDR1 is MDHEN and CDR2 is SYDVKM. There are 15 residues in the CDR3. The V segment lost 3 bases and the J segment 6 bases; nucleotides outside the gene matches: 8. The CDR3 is CASSFFRTGGGEQYF. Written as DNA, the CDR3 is TGTGCCAGCAGTTTCTTTCGGACAGGGGGAGGCGAGCAGTACTTC.

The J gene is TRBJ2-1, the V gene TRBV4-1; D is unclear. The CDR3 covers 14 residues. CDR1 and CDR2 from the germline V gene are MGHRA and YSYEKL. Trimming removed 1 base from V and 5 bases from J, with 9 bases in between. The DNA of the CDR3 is TGCGCCAGCAGCCAAGGGGTCCGAAACAATGAGCAGTTCTTC. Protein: CASSQGVRNNEQFF.